This T cell receptor (beta chain) is drawn from a study of blood T cell repertoires in COVID-19. From germline, CDR1 is GTSNPN and CDR2 SVGIG (reference sequence). The CDR3 covers 13 residues. Trimming removed 2 bases at V and 0 bases at J, with 5 bases between. TCRdb keeps only in-frame clones here, not all; method: immunoSEQ multiplex PCR. In the table there are roughly 210,000 clones, about 87% of which are singletons. The receptor comes from a man between 65 and 80 years old with acute or convalescent COVID-19. Specimen: peripheral blood. The chain has TRBV30 and TRBJ1-5; D unclear. CDR3 region: CAWSTFSNQPQHF. The CDR3 region has the DNA TGTGCCTGGAGTACTTTTAGCAATCAGCCCCAGCATTTT.